These 15 T cell receptor beta chains were all obtained from the same sample, sequenced in a study of control samples from healthy donors and cancer patients (TCRdb year 2020). Library generation was performed with the immunoSEQ multiplex PCR assay. Not all clones reach the TCRdb copy of this immuneACCESS table, which keeps in-frame sequences only. Checked studies attribute under half of the gap to unresolved V genes and leave the rest unexplained. The sample records some 100,000 clones, roughly 84% of which are singletons. The ten top clones hold approximately 20% of the sample. Sequencing was done on a sample of blood. The receptors come from a woman aged 50 to 65 in good health.

The chain combines TRBV9 with TRBJ2-7, with D unclear. V was clipped by 1 base and J by 5 bases, with 13 bases between them. The CDR3 extends over 14 amino acids. In germline, CDR1 is SGDLS, CDR2 YYNGEE. CDR3 loop: CASSVRDIGHEQYF. The CDR3 nucleotides read TGTGCCAGCAGCGTAAGAGACATCGGACACGAGCAGTACTTC.

This clone has a single count. The J gene is TRBJ1-5, the V gene TRBV9; no clear D gene. The V end lost 3 bases, the J end lost 2 bases, and 9 bases lay between the germline ends. There are 14 residues in the CDR3. Germline V lookup: CDR1 SGDLS, CDR2 YYNGEE. DNA for the CDR3: TGTGCCAGCAGCGCCGAGGTGGGCAATCAGCCCCAGCATTTT. Its translation: CASSAEVGNQPQHF.

This clone was observed once. The chain employs TRBV5-1 and TRBJ2-1, with D perhaps matching TRBD2 (5 bases). The germline V gene encodes CDR1 SGHRS and CDR2 YFSETQ. The CDR3 length is 16 residues. The V end was cut by 0 bases, the J end by 9 bases, with 19 bases between. CDR3 coding DNA: TGCGCCAGCAGCTTGGCTATCGGGCTCGTTGGAGGTGAGCAGTTCTTC. Translating gives CASSLAIGLVGGEQFF.

In this sample, this clone turned up a few times. The chain uses TRBV5-1 and TRBJ1-1; tentative D call: TRBD1 (5 bases). This CDR3 has 14 amino acids. CDR1 and CDR2 from the germline V gene are SGHRS and YFSETQ. Trimming took 1 base from V and 1 from J, leaving 8 bases between them. CDR3 in DNA: TGCGCCAGCAGCTTGACAGGATGGAACACTGAAGCTTTCTTT. Protein: CASSLTGWNTEAFF.

The J gene is TRBJ2-5, the V gene TRBV5-1; D is possibly TRBD2 (5 bases). The V end lost 6 bases, the J end lost 5 bases, and 17 bases lay between the germline ends. Per the germline V gene, CDR1 is SGHRS and CDR2 is YFSETQ. The CDR3 is 14 residues long. The CDR3 is CASTRRGPGETQYF. CDR3 sequence (DNA): TGCGCCAGCACCCGGAGAGGGCCGGGGGAGACCCAGTACTTC.

The rearrangement links TRBV18 to TRBJ1-5; 9 nucleotides agree with TRBD1. Losses at the gene ends were 4 bases for V and 9 bases for J; bases not matched to a gene: 4. The CDR3 is 13 residues long. Per germline, CDR1 KGHSH and CDR2 LQKENI. The CDR3 DNA reads as TGTGCCAGCTCACGGGACAGGGAACGGCCCCAGCATTTT. Translated: CASSRDRERPQHF.

The J gene is TRBJ1-2, the V gene TRBV11-2; D may be TRBD1 (5 bases). In germline, CDR1 is SGHAT, CDR2 FQNNGV. Trimming left V 3 bases short and J 8 bases short, with 19 bases between. The length of the CDR3 is 15 residues. CDR3 in amino acids: CASSFGYKTVDGYTF. CDR3 DNA sequence: TGTGCCAGCAGCTTCGGATACAAGACAGTGGACGGCTACACCTTC.

There are a few counts of this clone. The chain employs TRBV7-2 and TRBJ1-5; D gene unclear. V lost 1 base, J lost 7 bases, and 8 bases lay in between. Germline V lookup: CDR1 SGHTA, CDR2 FQGNSA. The CDR3 runs to 13 residues. CDR3 in DNA: TGTGCCAGCAGCTTAGATTCTCAACAGCCCCAGCATTTT. Protein: CASSLDSQQPQHF. The whole variable domain, remainder taken from reference TRBV7-2 and TRBJ1-5, is GAGVSQSPSNKVTEKGKDVELRCDPISGHTALYWYRQSLGQGLEFLIYFQGNSAPDKSGLPSDRFSAERTGGSVSTLTIQRTQQEDSAVYLCASSLDSQQPQHFGDGTRLSIL.

The gene calls are TRBV10-3 and TRBJ1-1, with 9 positions matching TRBD1. Losses at the gene ends were 6 bases for V and 8 bases for J; bases not matched to a gene: 1. Germline values: CDR1 ENHRY, CDR2 SYGVKD. This CDR3 is built from 11 residues. CDR3 amino acids: CAIRGTGEAFF. In nucleotides, the CDR3 is TGTGCCATCAGGGGGACAGGGGAAGCTTTCTTT.

V gene TRBV10-2 combines with J gene TRBJ1-3; the match to TRBD1 covers 8 bases. CDR3 length: 15 amino acids. Germline V gives CDR1 WSHSY, CDR2 SAAADI. V gave up 6 bases and J gave up 1 base; unmatched junction bases: 5. The CDR3 loop is CASRSGQASGNTIYF. CDR3 DNA sequence: TGCGCCAGCAGATCGGGACAGGCTTCTGGAAACACCATATATTTT.

V is TRBV19 and J is TRBJ1-2; no firm D call. The germline V gene encodes CDR1 LNHDA and CDR2 SQIVND (reference sequence). Trimming cost V 4 bases and J 2 bases, with 14 bases left between them. The CDR3 totals 15 residues. The CDR3 bases are TGTGCCAGTAGTAGAAAGGACGGCCTGAACTATGGCTACACCTTC. Its translation: CASSRKDGLNYGYTF.

V usage is TRBV18 and J usage is TRBJ2-1, with TRBD1 matching 9 bases. V shed 9 bases and J 4 bases; nucleotides not matched to a gene: 7. Per germline, CDR1 KGHSH and CDR2 LQKENI. The CDR3 is 14 amino acids. The DNA of the CDR3 is TGTGCCAGTTCTCGGACAGGGGCTTACAATGAGCAGTTCTTC. This codes for CASSRTGAYNEQFF.

The CDR3: CASSLMGKEASNEQFF. As DNA, the CDR3 is TGTGCCAGCAGCTTAATGGGTAAGGAGGCCTCCAATGAGCAGTTCTTC. The rearrangement joins TRBV7-9 to TRBJ2-1; possible D gene TRBD2, 5 bases. There are 16 residues in the CDR3. The ends were cut back, 2 bases at V and 6 bases at J, with 17 bases in the middle. Per germline, CDR1 SEHNR and CDR2 FQNEAQ (reference sequence).

V gene TRBV4-1 combines with J gene TRBJ1-2; no definite D call. Deletions cut 1 base from V and 0 bases from J, with 6 bases between. Germline CDR1 and CDR2: MGHRA and YSYEKL. The CDR3 extends over 14 amino acids. For the CDR3, the DNA is TGCGCCAGCAGCCAAGCTGCCTCTAACTATGGCTACACCTTC. Encoded protein: CASSQAASNYGYTF.

The rearrangement joins TRBV18 to TRBJ2-7; D gene unclear. Germline assignment: CDR1 KGHSH and CDR2 LQKENI. The V gene lost 6 bases and the J gene lost 3 bases, with 0 bases spanning the gap. The CDR3 sequence is 9 residues long. The CDR3 region is CASSYEQYV. CDR3 sequence (DNA): TGTGCCAGCTCCTACGAGCAGTACGTC.